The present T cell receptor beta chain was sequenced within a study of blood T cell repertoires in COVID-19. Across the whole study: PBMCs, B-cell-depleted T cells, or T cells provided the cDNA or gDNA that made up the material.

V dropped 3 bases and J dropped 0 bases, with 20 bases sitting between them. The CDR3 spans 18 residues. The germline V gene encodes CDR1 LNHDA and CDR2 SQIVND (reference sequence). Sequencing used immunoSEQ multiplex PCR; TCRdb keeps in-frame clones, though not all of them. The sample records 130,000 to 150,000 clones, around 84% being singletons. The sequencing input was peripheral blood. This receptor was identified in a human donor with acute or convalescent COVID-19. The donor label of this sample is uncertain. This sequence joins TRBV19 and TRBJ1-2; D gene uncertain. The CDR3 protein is CASSMSPHQAISNYGYTF. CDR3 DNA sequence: TGTGCCAGTAGTATGTCTCCCCATCAGGCCATTTCTAACTATGGCTACACCTTC.